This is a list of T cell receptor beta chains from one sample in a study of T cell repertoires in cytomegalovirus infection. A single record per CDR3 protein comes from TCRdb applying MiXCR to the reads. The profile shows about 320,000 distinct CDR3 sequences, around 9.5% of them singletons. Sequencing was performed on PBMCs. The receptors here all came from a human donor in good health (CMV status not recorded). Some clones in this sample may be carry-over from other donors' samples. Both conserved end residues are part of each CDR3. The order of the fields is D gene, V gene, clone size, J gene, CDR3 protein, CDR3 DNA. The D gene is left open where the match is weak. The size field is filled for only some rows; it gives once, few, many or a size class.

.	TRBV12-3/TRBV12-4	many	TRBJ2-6	CASRARGSGGANVLTF	TGTGCCAGCAGGGCGAGGGGGAGTGGTGGGGCCAACGTCCTGACTTTC
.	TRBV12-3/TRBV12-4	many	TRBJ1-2	CASSSNRASNYGYTF	TGTGCCAGCAGCTCAAACAGGGCCTCTAACTATGGCTACACCTTC
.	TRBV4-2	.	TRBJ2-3	CASSQFSGEDTQYF	TGTGCCAGCAGCCAATTCTCGGGGGAGGATACGCAGTATTTT
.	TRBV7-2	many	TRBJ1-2	CASSPRGTANYGYTF	TGTGCCAGCAGCCCTAGGGGGACGGCTAACTATGGCTACACCTTC
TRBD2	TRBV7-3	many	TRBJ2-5	CASSLGPGTREETQYF	TGTGCCAGCAGCTTAGGTCCCGGGACTAGGGAAGAGACCCAGTACTTC
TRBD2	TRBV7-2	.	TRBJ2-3	CASSLDPPRGGTDTQYF	TGTGCCAGCAGCTTAGACCCGCCGCGGGGGGGCACAGATACGCAGTATTTT
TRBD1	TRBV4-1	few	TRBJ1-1	CASSQRRTGGDAEAFF	TGTGCCAGCAGCCAAAGGAGGACAGGGGGCGATGCTGAAGCTTTCTTT
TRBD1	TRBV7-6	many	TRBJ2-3	CASSLYRDRGQGDTQYF	TGTGCCAGCAGCTTATATCGGGACAGGGGGCAGGGAGATACGCAGTATTTT
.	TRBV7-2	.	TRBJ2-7	CASSRTWEQYF	TGTGCCAGCAGTCGGACTTGGGAGCAGTACTTC
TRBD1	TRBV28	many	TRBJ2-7	CASSPGGAGPAGGVF	TGTGCCAGCAGTCCAGGGGGCGCGGGACCGGCGGGTGGAGTTTTC
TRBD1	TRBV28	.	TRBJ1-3	CASSTLQGVQGNTIYF	TGTGCCAGCAGTACGCTCCAGGGGGTTCAAGGAAACACCATATATTTT
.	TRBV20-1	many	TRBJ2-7	CSASFTSYEQYF	TGCAGTGCTAGCTTCACGTCCTACGAGCAGTACTTC
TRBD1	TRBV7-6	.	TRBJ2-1	CASSLSKGQSEGNEQFF	TGTGCCAGCAGCCTTTCCAAGGGACAGTCCGAGGGGAATGAGCAGTTCTTC
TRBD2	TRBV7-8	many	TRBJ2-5	CASSNRMGLAGRETQYF	TGTGCCAGCAGCAATCGGATGGGACTAGCGGGGCGAGAGACCCAGTACTTC
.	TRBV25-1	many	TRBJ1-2	CASKGTEIPNYGYTF	TGTGCCAGCAAGGGGACGGAAATTCCTAACTATGGCTACACCTTC
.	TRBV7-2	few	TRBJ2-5	CASSLSFMGTQYF	TGTGCCAGCAGCTTATCTTTTATGGGAACCCAGTACTTC
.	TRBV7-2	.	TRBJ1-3	CASRFRPSGNTIYF	TGTGCCAGCAGATTTCGTCCGTCTGGAAACACCATATATTTT
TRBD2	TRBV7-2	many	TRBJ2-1	CASSLVGGTKNNEQFF	TGTGCCAGCAGCCTCGTGGGGGGGACGAAAAACAATGAGCAGTTCTTC
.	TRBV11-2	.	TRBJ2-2	CASSLSRENTGELFF	TGTGCCAGCAGCTTATCCAGGGAGAACACCGGGGAGCTGTTTTTT
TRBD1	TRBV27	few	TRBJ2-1	CASSLQTGDPNLYKGQFF	TGTGCCAGCAGTTTGCAGACAGGGGACCCGAACCTTTACAAGGGGCAGTTCTTC
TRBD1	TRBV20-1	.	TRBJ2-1	CSVRPRGPYNEQFF	TGCAGTGTTAGACCCAGGGGGCCCTACAATGAGCAGTTCTTC
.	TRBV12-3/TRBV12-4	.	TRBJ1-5	CASSLTGAGNQPQHF	TGTGCCAGCAGTTTAACGGGGGCAGGCAATCAGCCCCAGCATTTT
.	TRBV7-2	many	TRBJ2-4	CASSLVQGGKNIQYF	TGTGCCAGCAGCTTAGTACAGGGAGGCAAAAACATTCAGTACTTC
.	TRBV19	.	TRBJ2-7	CASSKFDDSYEQYF	TGTGCCAGTAGTAAATTTGACGATTCCTACGAGCAGTACTTC
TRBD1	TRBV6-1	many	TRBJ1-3	CASSLGTGGSGNTIYF	TGTGCCAGCAGTCTTGGGACAGGGGGTTCTGGAAACACCATATATTTT
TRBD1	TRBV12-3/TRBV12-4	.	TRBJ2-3	CASSLGQGPSTDTQYF	TGTGCCAGCAGTTTAGGACAGGGTCCTAGCACAGATACGCAGTATTTT
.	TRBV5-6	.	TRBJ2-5	CASSPGRTQETQYF	TGTGCCAGCAGCCCTGGACGGACCCAAGAGACCCAGTACTTC
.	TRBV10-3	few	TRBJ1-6	CAISEGAGRNNSPLHF	TGTGCCATCAGTGAGGGAGCAGGGCGAAATAATTCACCCCTCCACTTT
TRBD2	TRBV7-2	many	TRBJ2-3	CASTMVGTRGTDTQYF	TGTGCCAGCACCATGGTTGGGACTAGGGGCACAGATACGCAGTATTTT
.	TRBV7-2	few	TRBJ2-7	CASSLAADTSYEQYF	TGTGCCAGCAGCTTAGCGGCGGATACCTCCTACGAGCAGTACTTC